The 22 T cell receptor beta chains given below trace back to one sample, sequenced in a study of blood T cell repertoires in COVID-19. Clones were sequenced by immunoSEQ multiplex PCR, and TCRdb holds only the in-frame ones, with some missing. The sample holds roughly 190,000 clones; more than 70% are singletons and the top ten take roughly 4.7%. The sequencing sample was made of peripheral blood. These receptors all stem from a human donor in a cohort sampled during active COVID-19.

This chain connects TRBV7-9 to TRBJ1-2; the D gene is possibly TRBD1 (5 bases). There are 14 residues in the CDR3. CDR1 is SEHNR and CDR2 is FQNEAQ in the germline V gene (reference sequence). Deletions cut 7 bases from V and 2 bases from J, with 14 bases between. The CDR3 nucleotides are TGTGCCAGCATCTATGGGGCAGGGAACTATGGCTACACCTTC. Its translation: CASIYGAGNYGYTF. The complete variable domain, with remaining parts taken from reference TRBV7-9 and TRBJ1-2, reads DTGVSQNPRHKITKRGQNVTFRCDPISEHNRLYWYRQTLGQGPEFLTYFQNEAQLEKSRLLSDRFSAERPKGSFSTLEIQRTEQGDSAMYLCASIYGAGNYGYTFGSGTRLTVV.

V usage is TRBV27 and J usage is TRBJ1-2; TRBD1 agrees at 8 bases. This CDR3 is 16 amino acids long. J was trimmed by 3 bases and V by 7 bases; bases with no gene match: 13. The germline CDR1 and CDR2 sequences are MNHEY and SMNVEV (reference sequence). CDR3 protein: CASKAPSGTGDYGYTF. In DNA form, the CDR3 reads TGTGCCAGCAAAGCCCCCAGCGGGACAGGAGACTATGGCTACACCTTC.

This clone came up a few times. The chain uses TRBV19 and TRBJ2-5; the D is unclear. Trimming took 0 bases from V and 1 from J, leaving 6 bases between them. Germline V CDR1 and CDR2: LNHDA, SQIVND (reference sequence). The CDR3 totals 14 residues. The CDR3, as DNA: TGTGCCAGTAGTATAGAAGCTAGCCAAGAGACCCAGTACTTC. It translates to CASSIEASQETQYF.

For this clone: A much larger clonotype is one base distant, so this may be a read error. Other nucleotide sequences in the sample specify the same CDR3. The chain links TRBV20-1 to TRBJ2-7, with D maybe TRBD1 (6 bases). CDR1 and CDR2 (germline): DFQATT, SNEGSKA (reference sequence). V lost 5 bases, J lost 5 bases, and 10 bases lay in between. The CDR3 loop spans 11 amino acids. This chain's CDR3 is CSASQGNEQYF. CDR3 DNA: TGCAGTGCTTCACAGGGAAACGAGCAGTACTTC.

This clone was picked up one time. This rearrangement joins TRBV4-1 to TRBJ1-5; 8 nucleotides agree with TRBD1. Per the germline V gene, CDR1 is MGHRA and CDR2 is YSYEKL. The junction had 7 bases not matched to a gene; V was cut back by 5 bases and J by 7 bases. The CDR3 contains 14 residues. CDR3 residues: CASSLDRGNQPQHF. The CDR3 region has the DNA TGCGCCAGCAGCTTAGACAGGGGAAACCAGCCCCAGCATTTT.

The gene calls are TRBV19 and TRBJ2-1; possibly TRBD2 for D (5 bases). V was shortened by 3 bases and J by 5 bases, with 11 bases between the two germline ends. The CDR3 has 14 amino acids. Per the germline V gene, CDR1 is LNHDA and CDR2 is SQIVND (reference sequence). The CDR3 DNA reads TGTGCCAGTAGTATCTACGGGGATCACAATGAGCAGTTCTTC. Translated: CASSIYGDHNEQFF.

The rearrangement joins TRBV4-1 to TRBJ2-6, with D perhaps matching TRBD2 (5 bases). This CDR3 comprises 16 residues. Trimming removed 2 bases at V and 2 bases at J, with 10 bases between. Germline CDR1 reads MGHRA; CDR2 reads YSYEKL. In DNA form, the CDR3 reads TGCGCCAGCAGCCAACTTCAGGAGGCTGGGGCCAACGTCCTGACTTTC. Its protein product is CASSQLQEAGANVLTF.

This clone was recorded once. The chain recombines TRBV7-9 with TRBJ1-2; no clear D gene. The CDR3 runs to 13 residues. Trimming pared 6 bases from V and 2 bases from J, leaving 10 bases between. CDR1 is SEHNR and CDR2 is FQNEAQ in the germline V gene (reference sequence). The CDR3 here is CASSEGGNYGYTF. CDR3 DNA: TGTGCCAGCAGTGAGGGCGGGAACTATGGCTACACCTTC. The variable domain in full, completed from reference TRBV7-9 and TRBJ1-2, reads DTGVSQNPRHKITKRGQNVTFRCDPISEHNRLYWYRQTLGQGPEFLTYFQNEAQLEKSRLLSDRFSAERPKGSFSTLEIQRTEQGDSAMYLCASSEGGNYGYTFGSGTRLTVV.

This sequence joins TRBV7-2 and TRBJ1-6, with D unresolved. The germline V gene has CDR1 SGHTA and CDR2 FQGNSA. CDR3 length equals 13 residues. With 1 base removed from V and 13 bases from J, the gap between germline ends came to 11 bases. The CDR3 sequence: CASSLGEGSPLHF. The CDR3 DNA follows: TGTGCCAGCAGCTTAGGTGAGGGATCGCCCCTCCACTTT.

The chain has TRBV18 and TRBJ2-1, with D possibly being TRBD1 (6 bases). Germline CDR1 reads KGHSH; CDR2 reads LQKENI. The ends were cut back, 3 bases at V and 9 bases at J, with 18 bases in the middle. This CDR3 is 15 amino acids long. CDR3 nucleotides: TGTGCCAGCTCACCGCACTACCAGGGGTTGCCTGAGCAGTTCTTC. It codes for CASSPHYQGLPEQFF. The full variable domain, in which reference TRBV18 and TRBJ2-1 provide the parts outside the CDR3, is NAGVMQNPRHLVRRRGQEARLRCSPMKGHSHVYWYRQLPEEGLKFMVYLQKENIIDESGMPKERFSAEFPKEGPSILRIQQVVRGDSAAYFCASSPHYQGLPEQFFGPGTRLTVL.

V gene TRBV19 combines with J gene TRBJ2-7; TRBD2 agrees at 9 bases. Germline V gene sequence: CDR1 LNHDA, CDR2 SQIVND (reference sequence). With 5 bases clipped from V and 2 bases from J, the junction kept 7 bases outside the gene matches. The CDR3 loop spans 15 amino acids. The CDR3 reads CASSVSSGSPYEQYF. The CDR3 bases are TGTGCCAGTAGTGTCAGTAGCGGGAGCCCCTACGAGCAGTACTTC.

The genes are TRBV18 and TRBJ2-1, with 7 bases that match TRBD2. With 6 bases clipped from V and 7 bases from J, the junction kept 15 bases outside the gene matches. The germline V gene encodes CDR1 KGHSH and CDR2 LQKENI. There are 16 residues in the CDR3. CDR3 amino acids: CASSPMGGSTRNEQFF. Here the CDR3 DNA reads TGTGCCAGCTCCCCCATGGGCGGGAGTACTCGAAATGAGCAGTTCTTC. Combining the CDR3 with reference TRBV18 and TRBJ2-1 gives the whole variable domain NAGVMQNPRHLVRRRGQEARLRCSPMKGHSHVYWYRQLPEEGLKFMVYLQKENIIDESGMPKERFSAEFPKEGPSILRIQQVVRGDSAAYFCASSPMGGSTRNEQFFGPGTRLTVL.

The chain has TRBV28 and TRBJ2-2; D ambiguous. The V and J ends lost 5 bases and 4 bases respectively, with 5 bases between them. The CDR3 length is 12 residues. Germline V gives CDR1 MDHEN, CDR2 SYDVKM. CDR3 nucleotides: TGTGCCAGCAGTACTCCCACCGGGGAGCTGTTTTTT. Its protein product is CASSTPTGELFF.

The gene calls are TRBV2 and TRBJ1-6; 10 bases agree with TRBD1. The length of the CDR3 is 17 residues. Trimming at V came to 6 bases and at J to 5 bases, leaving 10 bases not matched to a gene. Germline CDR1 SNHLY, CDR2 FYNNEI. Written as DNA, the CDR3 is TGTGCCAGCAGAGAAAGGTTGACAGGGGGCCATAATTCACCCCTCCACTTT. Residues: CASRERLTGGHNSPLHF.

This chain uses TRBV1 with TRBJ1-2. TRBV1 is flagged as a pseudogene. The CDR3 length is 11 residues. The CDR3 here is CTSSRAYGYTF. DNA for the CDR3: TGCACCAGCAGCCGCGCGTATGGCTACACCTTC.

V gene TRBV19 combines with J gene TRBJ1-6; D may be TRBD1 (5 bases). Germline lookup yields CDR1 LNHDA and CDR2 SQIVND (reference sequence). The CDR3 length is 15 residues. V was clipped by 1 base and J by 10 bases, with 14 bases between them. The CDR3 loop reads CASSIAGEWNSPLHF. For the CDR3, the DNA is TGTGCCAGTAGTATAGCGGGGGAATGGAACTCACCCCTCCACTTT. The full variable domain, in which reference TRBV19 and TRBJ1-6 provide the parts outside the CDR3, is DGGITQSPKYLFRKEGQNVTLSCEQNLNHDAMYWYRQDPGQGLRLIYYSQIVNDFQKGDIAEGYSVSREKKESFPLTVTSAQKNPTAFYLCASSIAGEWNSPLHFGNGTRLTVT.

Remarks on this clone: The junction differs from germline at one of its ends, possibly a read error. The V gene is TRBV6-1, the J gene TRBJ2-5, with 8 bases lining up with TRBD2. Germline CDR1 MNHNS, CDR2 SASEGT. This CDR3 has 14 residues. The CDR3 sequence is CASGDSGTQETQYF. The CDR3 region has the DNA TGTGCCAGCGGTGATAGCGGGACACAAGAGACCCAGTACTTC.

In this sample, this clone turned up once. V and J are TRBV6-6 and TRBJ2-3, with 9 bases that match TRBD2. J gave up 6 bases and V 5 bases, and 12 bases lay outside the gene matches. The CDR3 is 16 residues long. In germline, CDR1 is MNHNY, CDR2 SVGAGI (reference sequence). The CDR3 bases are TGTGCCAGCAGTCGAGGGACTAGCAAGGGTACGGATACGCAGTATTTT. Amino acids: CASSRGTSKGTDTQYF.

V gene TRBV6-6 combines with J gene TRBJ2-7; 7 positions agree with TRBD1. The CDR3 extends over 16 amino acids. The germline gives CDR1 MNHNY, CDR2 SVGAGI (reference sequence). V was clipped by 0 bases and J by 4 bases; unmatched bases: 9. The CDR3 reads CASSYSPVGGKYEQYF. The CDR3 nucleotides are TGTGCCAGCAGTTACTCTCCGGTAGGGGGCAAGTACGAGCAGTACTTC.

This chain links TRBV4-2 with TRBJ2-3; the D gene is possibly TRBD2 (8 bases). CDR1 is LGHNA and CDR2 is YNFKEQ in the germline V gene. This CDR3 region has 16 residues. V lost 8 bases, J lost 0 bases, and 18 bases lay in between. Written as DNA, the CDR3 is TGTGCCAGCGGAAAGGGGGCGGGAGGTAGCACAGATACGCAGTATTTT. This codes for CASGKGAGGSTDTQYF.

This chain links TRBV27 with TRBJ1-2, with 9 bases matching TRBD1. The CDR3 loop spans 15 amino acids. Germline CDR1 is MNHEY and CDR2 is SMNVEV (reference sequence). The trim removed 3 bases at V and 4 bases at J, leaving 6 bases unmatched. Here the CDR3 DNA reads TGTGCCAGCAGTTTCCGGGACAGGGTATCCTATGGCTACACCTTC. Protein: CASSFRDRVSYGYTF.

V usage is TRBV19 and J usage is TRBJ2-7; perhaps TRBD2 as D (5 bases). Trimming removed 0 bases from V and 0 bases from J, with 12 bases in between. CDR1 and CDR2 (germline): LNHDA, SQIVND (reference sequence). CDR3 length: 16 residues. Written as DNA, the CDR3 is TGTGCCAGTAGTATAGATAAGCGGCAAGTCTCCTACGAGCAGTACTTC. Residues: CASSIDKRQVSYEQYF.